Given below is one T cell receptor beta chain in context. The sample originates from a study of blood T cells in healthy people across ages. Next came a second PCR, run for about 6 to 12 cycles, which used a sample-barcoded 5' primer along with a J-beta primer mix. TCRdb redid the calling of the 5' RACE reads with MiXCR, one entry per CDR3 protein. The sample holds about 570,000 distinct CDR3 sequences; about 25% are singletons and the top ten take roughly 20%. Trimming cost V 5 bases and J 3 bases; bases outside gene matches: 7. The CDR3 is 15 amino acids. Germline loops: CDR1 SNHLY, CDR2 FYNNEI. The sequencing input was blood. The chain joins TRBV2 to TRBJ2-5, with 9 positions matching TRBD2. The clonotype originates from a woman between 65 and 79 years old in good health. CDR3 bases: TGTGCCAGCAGTAAAAGTAGCGGGGGCGAAGAGACCCAGTACTTC. This gives the protein CASSKSSGGEETQYF.